This TCR beta chain was sequenced for a study of T cell changes during pregnancy in multiple sclerosis. Sequencing used immunoSEQ multiplex PCR; TCRdb keeps in-frame clones, though not all of them. This sample has tens of thousands of clones; around nine tenths occur once, and the top ten carry about 0.85%. This clone has a single count. The CDR3 runs 13 residues. CDR1 is SGHDT and CDR2 is YYEEEE in the germline V gene. V was pared by 5 bases and J by 5 bases, with 4 bases of the junction left unmatched. The sample here was peripheral blood, taken before pregnancy. This TCR was sampled from a female donor with multiple sclerosis, enrolled in a pregnancy study. This rearrangement joins TRBV5-6 to TRBJ2-1; 7 bases align to TRBD1. In DNA form, the CDR3 reads TGTGCCAGCAGTTACGGGACAGACAATGAGCAGTTCTTC. Translated: CASSYGTDNEQFF.